Listed below are T cell receptor beta chains from one sample, sequenced in a study of STAT5B mutations in CD4+ large granular lymphocyte leukemia. The protocol was immunoSEQ multiplex PCR, while the TCRdb copy is restricted to in-frame clones and leaves out a portion. The sample holds 32,000 or so clones, more than 60% seen once. The sequenced sample was CD4+ T cells from blood buffy coats. Receptor source: a human donor in good health. Both conserved end residues are part of each CDR3. The order of the fields is D gene, clone size, V gene, J gene, CDR3 length, CDR3 DNA, CDR3 protein. A D gene is named only where the DNA matches it firmly. Size is stated for part of the rows, as once, few or many counts, or as a class when the clone is expanded.

-	-	TRBV27	TRBJ1-2	15	TGTGCCAGCAGTTTTGGTGCAGGGAGTGTCTATGGCTACACCTTC	CASSFGAGSVYGYTF
-	-	TRBV7-2	TRBJ2-5	14	TGTGCCAGCCATCTAGCCATCTTTGGGGAGACCCAGTACTTC	CASHLAIFGETQYF
-	-	TRBV5-8	TRBJ1-5	15	TGTGCCAGCAGCCAAGGGGACCACCTGGCGCAGCCCCAGCATTTT	CASSQGDHLAQPQHF
TRBD2	few	TRBV4-3	TRBJ2-7	18	TGCGCCAGCAGCCAAGGTCCCGGGGGGATGGGGTTTCCCTACGAGCAGTACTTC	CASSQGPGGMGFPYEQYF
TRBD1	-	TRBV5-1	TRBJ1-2	15	TGCGCCAGCAGCTTGATGGGACAGGGTACGGATGGCTACACCTTC	CASSLMGQGTDGYTF
-	-	TRBV19	TRBJ2-5	16	TGTGCCAGTAGTATAGGACCGGGACAACGACAAGAGACCCAGTACTTC	CASSIGPGQRQETQYF
-	-	TRBV5-5	TRBJ1-1	13	TGTGCCAGCAGCCCCCTTGTTCGCACTGAAGCTTTCTTT	CASSPLVRTEAFF
-	-	TRBV18	TRBJ2-1	16	TGTGCCAGCTCACCCCTAGCCCCTCCTTCCTACAATGAGCAGTTCTTC	CASSPLAPPSYNEQFF
-	-	TRBV7-2	TRBJ2-3	15	TGTGCCAGCAGCTTAGGTAGCGGTAGCACAGATACGCAGTATTTT	CASSLGSGSTDTQYF
-	-	TRBV19	TRBJ2-1	13	TGTGCCAGTAGTATCGACAGTTACAATGAGCAGTTCTTC	CASSIDSYNEQFF
TRBD1	-	TRBV10-3	TRBJ1-2	13	TGTGCCATCAGTTCGACAGGGTCTCTCAGCTACACCTTC	CAISSTGSLSYTF
-	-	TRBV12-2	TRBJ2-1	14	TGTGCAAGTCGCTTAATTCTCGGAGGGGGTGAGCAGTTCTTC	CASRLILGGGEQFF
TRBD2	-	TRBV4-2	TRBJ2-2	18	TGTGCCAGCAGCCAAGTTCCACTAGCGGGCGGAAACACCGGGGAGCTGTTTTTT	CASSQVPLAGGNTGELFF
-	-	TRBV18	TRBJ2-6	14	TGTGCCAGCTCACCACGCTCTGGGGCCAACGTCCTGACTTTC	CASSPRSGANVLTF
-	few	TRBV5-1	TRBJ2-2	15	TGCGCCAGCAGCTTGTCGGGGGCGAACACCGGGGAGCTGTTTTTT	CASSLSGANTGELFF
TRBD1	few	TRBV14	TRBJ1-5	15	TGTGCCAGCAGCCAGGGACAGGGGTTCAATCAGCCCCAGCATTTT	CASSQGQGFNQPQHF
-	-	TRBV4-3	TRBJ1-4	16	TGCGCCAGCAGCCCGTCGATCGGTCAGGGATGGAAAAAACTGTTTTTT	CASSPSIGQGWKKLFF
TRBD2	-	TRBV4-1	TRBJ2-1	14	TGCGCCAGCAGCCGCGGGGGGAGGGACAATGAGCAGTTCTTC	CASSRGGRDNEQFF
-	-	TRBV2	TRBJ2-2	14	TGTGCCAGCAAGTTGGGACAAAACACCGGGGAGCTGTTTTTT	CASKLGQNTGELFF
-	-	TRBV21-1	TRBJ1-5	14	TGTGCCAGCAGCAAAGGGGACCCCAATCAGCCCCAGCATTTT	CASSKGDPNQPQHF